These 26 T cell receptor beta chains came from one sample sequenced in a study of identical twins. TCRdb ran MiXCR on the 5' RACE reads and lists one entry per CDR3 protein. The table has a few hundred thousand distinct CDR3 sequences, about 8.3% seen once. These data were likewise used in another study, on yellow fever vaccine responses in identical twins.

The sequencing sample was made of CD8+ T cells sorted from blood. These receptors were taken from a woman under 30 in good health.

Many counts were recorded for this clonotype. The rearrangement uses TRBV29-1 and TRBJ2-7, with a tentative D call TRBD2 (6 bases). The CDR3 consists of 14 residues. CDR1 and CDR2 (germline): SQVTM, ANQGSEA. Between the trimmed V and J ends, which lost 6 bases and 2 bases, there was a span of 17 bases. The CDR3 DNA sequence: TGCAGCGTCGCCAGTAGCGGTTATCCCTACGAGCAGTACTTC. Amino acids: CSVASSGYPYEQYF.

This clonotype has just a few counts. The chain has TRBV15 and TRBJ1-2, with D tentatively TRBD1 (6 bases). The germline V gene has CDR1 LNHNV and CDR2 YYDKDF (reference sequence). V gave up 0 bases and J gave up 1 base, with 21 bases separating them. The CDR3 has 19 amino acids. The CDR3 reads CATSRDQRTGTPLNYGYTF. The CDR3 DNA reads TGTGCCACCAGCAGAGATCAAAGGACCGGGACACCGCTTAACTATGGCTACACCTTC. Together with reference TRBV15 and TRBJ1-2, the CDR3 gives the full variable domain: DAMVIQNPRYQVTQFGKPVTLSCSQTLNHNVMYWYQQKSSQAPKLLFHYYDKDFNNEADTPDNFQSRRPNTSFCFLDIRSPGLGDTAMYLCATSRDQRTGTPLNYGYTFGSGTRLTVV.

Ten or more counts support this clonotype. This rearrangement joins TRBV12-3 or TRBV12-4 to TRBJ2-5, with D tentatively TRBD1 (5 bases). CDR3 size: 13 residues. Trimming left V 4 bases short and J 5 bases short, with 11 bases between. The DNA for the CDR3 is TGTGCCAGCAGTTCCGACAGTGCGGAGACCCAGTACTTC. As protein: CASSSDSAETQYF.

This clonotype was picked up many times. The CDR3 region has the DNA TGTGCCAGCAGTTTAACTGCCCAAGAGACCCAGTACTTC. Protein sequence: CASSLTAQETQYF. The gene calls are TRBV27 and TRBJ2-5; no reliable D call. The V end was cut by 2 bases, the J end by 1 base, with 5 bases between. Per germline, CDR1 MNHEY and CDR2 SMNVEV (reference sequence). This CDR3 has 13 amino acids.

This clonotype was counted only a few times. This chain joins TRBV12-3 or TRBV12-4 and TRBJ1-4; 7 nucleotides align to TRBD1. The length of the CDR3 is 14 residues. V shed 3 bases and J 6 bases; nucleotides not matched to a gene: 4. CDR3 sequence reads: CASSFRDSYEKLFF. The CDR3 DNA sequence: TGTGCCAGCAGTTTCCGGGACAGTTATGAAAAACTGTTTTTT.

The CDR3 region is CASNPALNYNEQFF. DNA of the CDR3: TGTGCCAGCAACCCCGCACTAAACTACAATGAGCAGTTCTTC. This sequence joins TRBV28 and TRBJ2-1, with D hard to call. Looked up from germline, CDR1 is MDHEN and CDR2 is SYDVKM. Trimming left V 7 bases short and J 3 bases short, with 13 bases between. There are 14 residues in the CDR3.

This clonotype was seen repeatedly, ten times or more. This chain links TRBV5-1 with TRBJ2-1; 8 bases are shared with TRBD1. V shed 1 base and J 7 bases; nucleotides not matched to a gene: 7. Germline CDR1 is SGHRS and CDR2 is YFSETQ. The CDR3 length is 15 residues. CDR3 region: CASSLSQGARNEQFF. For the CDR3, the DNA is TGCGCCAGCAGCTTGAGCCAGGGGGCGAGGAATGAGCAGTTCTTC. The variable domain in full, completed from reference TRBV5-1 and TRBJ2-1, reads KAGVTQTPRYLIKTRGQQVTLSCSPISGHRSVSWYQQTPGQGLQFLFEYFSETQRNKGNFPGRFSGRQFSNSRSEMNVSTLELGDSALYLCASSLSQGARNEQFFGPGTRLTVL.

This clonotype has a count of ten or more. The CDR3 DNA sequence: TGTGCCAGCAGCCGTCGGGGGGCAAATGAGCAGTTCTTC. Its translation is CASSRRGANEQFF. The chain has TRBV5-5 and TRBJ2-1, with a possible D match to TRBD2 (7 bases). Deletions cut 4 bases from V and 7 bases from J, with 12 bases between. The germline V gene has CDR1 SGHKS and CDR2 YYEKEE (reference sequence). This CDR3 spans 13 amino acids.

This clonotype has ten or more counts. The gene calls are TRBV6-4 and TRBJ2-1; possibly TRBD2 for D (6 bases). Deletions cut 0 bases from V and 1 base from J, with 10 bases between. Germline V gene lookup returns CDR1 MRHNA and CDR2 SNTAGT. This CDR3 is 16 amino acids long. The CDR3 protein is CASSDSDGSSYNEQFF. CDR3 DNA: TGTGCCAGCAGTGACTCTGACGGGAGTTCCTACAATGAGCAGTTCTTC.

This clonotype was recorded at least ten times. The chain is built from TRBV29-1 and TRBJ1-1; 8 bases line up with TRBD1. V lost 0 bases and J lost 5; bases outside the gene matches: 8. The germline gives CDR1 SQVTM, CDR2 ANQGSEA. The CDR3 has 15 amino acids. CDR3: CSVEDLFRGQTEAFF. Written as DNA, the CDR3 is TGCAGCGTTGAAGATCTTTTCAGGGGGCAGACTGAAGCTTTCTTT. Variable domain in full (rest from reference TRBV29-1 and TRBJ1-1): SAVISQKPSRDICQRGTSLTIQCQVDSQVTMMFWYRQQPGQSLTLIATANQGSEATYESGFVIDKFPISRPNLTFSTLTVSNMSPEDSSIYLCSVEDLFRGQTEAFFGQGTRLTVV.

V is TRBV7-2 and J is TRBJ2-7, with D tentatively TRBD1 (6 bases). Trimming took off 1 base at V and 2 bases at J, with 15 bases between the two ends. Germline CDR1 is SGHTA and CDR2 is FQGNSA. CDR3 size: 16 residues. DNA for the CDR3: TGTGCCAGCAGCTTAGTCCGGCAGGGGACAACCTACGAGCAGTACTTC. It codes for CASSLVRQGTTYEQYF.

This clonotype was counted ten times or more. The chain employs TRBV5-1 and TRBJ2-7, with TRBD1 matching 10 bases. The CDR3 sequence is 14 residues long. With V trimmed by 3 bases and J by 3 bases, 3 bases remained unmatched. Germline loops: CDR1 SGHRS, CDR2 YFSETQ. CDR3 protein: CASSSGTGVYEQYF. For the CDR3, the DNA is TGCGCCAGCAGCTCCGGGACAGGGGTCTACGAGCAGTACTTC.

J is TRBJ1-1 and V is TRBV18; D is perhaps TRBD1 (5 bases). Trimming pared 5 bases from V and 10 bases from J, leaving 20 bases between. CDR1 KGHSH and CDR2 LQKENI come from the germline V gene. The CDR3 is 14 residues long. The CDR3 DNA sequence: TGTGCCAGCTCAACCCCTCTGTTTCAGGGTTTAGCTTTCTTT. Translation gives CASSTPLFQGLAFF.

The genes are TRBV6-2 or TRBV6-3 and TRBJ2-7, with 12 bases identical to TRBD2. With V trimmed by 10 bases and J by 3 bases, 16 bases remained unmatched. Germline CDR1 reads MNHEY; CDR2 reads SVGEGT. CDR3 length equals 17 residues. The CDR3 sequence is CATRLPRTSGDVYEQYF. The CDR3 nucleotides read TGTGCCACAAGACTCCCCCGGACTAGCGGGGATGTCTACGAGCAGTACTTC.

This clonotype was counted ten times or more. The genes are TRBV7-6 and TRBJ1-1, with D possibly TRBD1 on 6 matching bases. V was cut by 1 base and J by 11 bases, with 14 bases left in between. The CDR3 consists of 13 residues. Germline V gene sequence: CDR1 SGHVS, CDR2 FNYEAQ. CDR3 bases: TGTGCCAGCAGCTTAGAACGTGGGGGGCTGGCTTTCTTT. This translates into CASSLERGGLAFF. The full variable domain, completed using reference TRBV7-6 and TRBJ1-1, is GAGVSQSPRYKVTKRGQDVALRCDPISGHVSLYWYRQALGQGPEFLTYFNYEAQQDKSGLPNDRFSAERPEGSISTLTIQRTEQRDSAMYRCASSLERGGLAFFGQGTRLTVV.

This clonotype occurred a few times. The CDR3 sequence: CASSLAVAGEVNTQYF. CDR3 nucleotides: TGCGCCAGCAGCTTGGCTGTAGCGGGAGAAGTGAATACGCAGTATTTT. This rearrangement joins TRBV5-1 to TRBJ2-3; 9 positions match TRBD2. Germline V gene lookup returns CDR1 SGHRS and CDR2 YFSETQ. With 0 bases clipped from V and 7 bases from J, the junction kept 9 bases outside the gene matches. The CDR3 has 16 amino acids.

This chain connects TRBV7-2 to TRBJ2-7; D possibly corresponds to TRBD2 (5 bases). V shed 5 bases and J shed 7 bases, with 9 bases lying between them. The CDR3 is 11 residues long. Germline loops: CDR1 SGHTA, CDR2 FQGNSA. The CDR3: CASSPPGEQYF. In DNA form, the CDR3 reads TGTGCCAGCAGCCCGCCGGGAGAGCAGTACTTC.

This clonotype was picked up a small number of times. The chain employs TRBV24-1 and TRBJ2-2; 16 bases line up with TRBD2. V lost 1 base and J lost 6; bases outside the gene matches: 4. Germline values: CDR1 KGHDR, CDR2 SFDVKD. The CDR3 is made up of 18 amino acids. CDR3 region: CATSDFRGTSGRAGELFF. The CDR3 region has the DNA TGTGCCACCAGTGATTTCCGAGGGACTAGCGGGAGGGCCGGGGAGCTGTTTTTT.

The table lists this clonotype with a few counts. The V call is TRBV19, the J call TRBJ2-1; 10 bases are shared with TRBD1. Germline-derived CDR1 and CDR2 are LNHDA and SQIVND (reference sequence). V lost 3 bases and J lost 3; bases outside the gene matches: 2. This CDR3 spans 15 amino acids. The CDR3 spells CASSMTGGYYNEQFF. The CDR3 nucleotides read TGTGCCAGTAGTATGACAGGGGGCTACTACAATGAGCAGTTCTTC.

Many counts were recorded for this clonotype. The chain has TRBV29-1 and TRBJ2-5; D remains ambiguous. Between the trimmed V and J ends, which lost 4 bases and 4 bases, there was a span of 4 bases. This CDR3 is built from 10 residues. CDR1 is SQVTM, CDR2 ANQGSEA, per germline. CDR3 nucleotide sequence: TGCAGCGTTGTGGTAGAGACCCAGTACTTC. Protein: CSVVVETQYF.

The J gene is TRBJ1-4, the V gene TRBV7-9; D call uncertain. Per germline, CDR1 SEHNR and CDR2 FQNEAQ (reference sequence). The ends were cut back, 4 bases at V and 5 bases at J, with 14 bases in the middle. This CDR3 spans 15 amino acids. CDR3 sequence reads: CASSSEGVGNEKLFF. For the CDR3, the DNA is TGTGCCAGCAGCTCGGAGGGTGTCGGCAATGAAAAACTGTTTTTT.

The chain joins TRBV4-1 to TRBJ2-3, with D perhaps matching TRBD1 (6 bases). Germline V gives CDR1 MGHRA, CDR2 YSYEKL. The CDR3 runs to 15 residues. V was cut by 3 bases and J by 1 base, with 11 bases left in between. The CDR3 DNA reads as TGCGCCAGCAGCCATCTACAGGGAGGCACAGATACGCAGTATTTT. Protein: CASSHLQGGTDTQYF.

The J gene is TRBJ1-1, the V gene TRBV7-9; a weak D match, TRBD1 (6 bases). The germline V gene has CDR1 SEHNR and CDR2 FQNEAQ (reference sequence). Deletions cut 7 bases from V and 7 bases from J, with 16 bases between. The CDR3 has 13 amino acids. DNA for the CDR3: TGTGCCAGCACCCTTAGGGGGGCCGGTGAAGCTTTCTTT. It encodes CASTLRGAGEAFF. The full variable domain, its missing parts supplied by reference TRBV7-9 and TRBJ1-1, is DTGVSQNPRHKITKRGQNVTFRCDPISEHNRLYWYRQTLGQGPEFLTYFQNEAQLEKSRLLSDRFSAERPKGSFSTLEIQRTEQGDSAMYLCASTLRGAGEAFFGQGTRLTVV.

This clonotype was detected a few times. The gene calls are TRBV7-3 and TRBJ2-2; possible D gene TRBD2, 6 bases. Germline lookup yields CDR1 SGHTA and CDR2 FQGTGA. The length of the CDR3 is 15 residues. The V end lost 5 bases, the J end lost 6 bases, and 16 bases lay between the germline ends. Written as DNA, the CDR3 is TGTGCCAGCAGCCGCCGGGACTGGGCCCCCGGGGAGCTGTTTTTT. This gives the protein CASSRRDWAPGELFF.

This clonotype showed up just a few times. The CDR3 nucleotides are TGTGCCAGCAGTGACTGGCCGTCGGGAGGGCCCTACGAGCAGTACTTC. Residues: CASSDWPSGGPYEQYF. V gene TRBV6-4 combines with J gene TRBJ2-7; 8 bases line up with TRBD2. V was clipped by 1 base and J by 2 bases; unmatched bases: 7. CDR1 is MRHNA and CDR2 is SNTAGT in the germline V gene. The CDR3 has 16 residues.

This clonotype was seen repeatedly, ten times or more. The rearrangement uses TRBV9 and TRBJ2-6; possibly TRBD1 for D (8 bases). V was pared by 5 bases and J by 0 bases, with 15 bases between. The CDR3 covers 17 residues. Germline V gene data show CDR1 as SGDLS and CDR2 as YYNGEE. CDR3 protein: CASRDNRGGSGANVLTF. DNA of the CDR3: TGTGCCAGCAGGGATAACAGGGGGGGCTCTGGGGCCAACGTCCTGACTTTC.